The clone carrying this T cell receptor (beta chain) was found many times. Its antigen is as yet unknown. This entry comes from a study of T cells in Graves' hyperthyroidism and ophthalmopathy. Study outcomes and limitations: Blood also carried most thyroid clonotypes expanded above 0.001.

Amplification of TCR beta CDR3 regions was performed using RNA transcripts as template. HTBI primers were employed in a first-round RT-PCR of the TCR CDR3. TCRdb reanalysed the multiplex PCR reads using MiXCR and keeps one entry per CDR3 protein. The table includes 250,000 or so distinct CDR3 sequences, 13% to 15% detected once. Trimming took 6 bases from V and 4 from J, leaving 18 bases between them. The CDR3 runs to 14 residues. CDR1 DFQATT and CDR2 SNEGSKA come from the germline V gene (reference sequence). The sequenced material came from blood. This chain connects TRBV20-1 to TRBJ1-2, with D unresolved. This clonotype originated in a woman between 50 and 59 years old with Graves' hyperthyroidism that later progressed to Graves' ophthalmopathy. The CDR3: CSALDPKGFYGYTF. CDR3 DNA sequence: TGCAGTGCCTTGGACCCTAAGGGATTCTATGGCTACACCTTC.